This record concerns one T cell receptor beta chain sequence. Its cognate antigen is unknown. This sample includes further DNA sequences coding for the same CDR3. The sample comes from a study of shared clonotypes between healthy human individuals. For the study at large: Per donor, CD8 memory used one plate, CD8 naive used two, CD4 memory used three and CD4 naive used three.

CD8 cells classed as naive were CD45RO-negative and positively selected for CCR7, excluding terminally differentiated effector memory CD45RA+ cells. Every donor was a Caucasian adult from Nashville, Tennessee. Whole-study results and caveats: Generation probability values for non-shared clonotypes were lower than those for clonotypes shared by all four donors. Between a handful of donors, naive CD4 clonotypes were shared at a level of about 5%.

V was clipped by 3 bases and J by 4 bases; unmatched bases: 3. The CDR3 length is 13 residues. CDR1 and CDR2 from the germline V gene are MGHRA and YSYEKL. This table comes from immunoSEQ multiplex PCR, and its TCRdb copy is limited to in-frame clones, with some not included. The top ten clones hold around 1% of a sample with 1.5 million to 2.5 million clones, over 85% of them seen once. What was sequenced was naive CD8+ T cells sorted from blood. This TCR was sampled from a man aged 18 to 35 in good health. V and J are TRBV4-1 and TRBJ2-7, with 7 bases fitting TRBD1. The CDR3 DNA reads TGCGCCAGCAGCCAGGACAGGACGTACGAGCAGTACTTC. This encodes CASSQDRTYEQYF.